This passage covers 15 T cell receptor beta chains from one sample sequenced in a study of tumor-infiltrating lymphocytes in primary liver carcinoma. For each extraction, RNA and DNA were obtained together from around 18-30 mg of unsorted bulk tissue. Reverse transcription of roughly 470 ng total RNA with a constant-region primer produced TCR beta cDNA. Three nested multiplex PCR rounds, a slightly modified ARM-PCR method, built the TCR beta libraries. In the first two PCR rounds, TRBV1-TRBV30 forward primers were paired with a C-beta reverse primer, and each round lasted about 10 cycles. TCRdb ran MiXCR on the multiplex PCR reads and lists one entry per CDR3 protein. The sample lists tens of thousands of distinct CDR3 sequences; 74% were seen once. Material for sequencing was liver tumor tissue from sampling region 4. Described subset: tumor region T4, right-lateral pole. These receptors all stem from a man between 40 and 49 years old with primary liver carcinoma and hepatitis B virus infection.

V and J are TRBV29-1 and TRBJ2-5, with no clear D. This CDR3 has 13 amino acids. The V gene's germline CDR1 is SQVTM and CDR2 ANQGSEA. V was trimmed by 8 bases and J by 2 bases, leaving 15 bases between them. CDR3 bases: TGCAGCTCATCAGTGGAGTGTCAAGAGACCCAGTACTTC. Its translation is CSSSVECQETQYF.

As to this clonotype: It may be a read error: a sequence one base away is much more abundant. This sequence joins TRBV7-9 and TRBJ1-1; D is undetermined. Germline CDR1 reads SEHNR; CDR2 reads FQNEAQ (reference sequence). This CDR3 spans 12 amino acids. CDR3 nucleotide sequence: TGTGCCAGCAGCATGGACGGTTGGGAAGTTTTCTTT. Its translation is CASSMDGWEVFF.

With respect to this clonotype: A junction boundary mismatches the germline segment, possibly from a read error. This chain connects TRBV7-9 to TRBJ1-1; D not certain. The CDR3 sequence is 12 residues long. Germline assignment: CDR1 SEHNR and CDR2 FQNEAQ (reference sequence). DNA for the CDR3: TGTGCAAGCAGCCTTCTTAACACTGAAGCTTTCTTT. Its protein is CASSLLNTEAFF.

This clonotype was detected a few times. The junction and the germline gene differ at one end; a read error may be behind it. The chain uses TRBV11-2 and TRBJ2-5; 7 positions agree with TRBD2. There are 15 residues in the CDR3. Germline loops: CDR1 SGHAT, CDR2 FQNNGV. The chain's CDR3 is CASGLGASGQEARYF. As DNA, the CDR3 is TGTGCCAGCGGCTTAGGGGCTAGCGGACAAGAGGCCCGGTACTTC.

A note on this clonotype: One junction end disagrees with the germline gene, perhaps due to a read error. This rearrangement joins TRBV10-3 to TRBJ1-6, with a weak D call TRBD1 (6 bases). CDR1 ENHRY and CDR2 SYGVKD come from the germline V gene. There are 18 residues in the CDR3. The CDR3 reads CAISGASGGASNNSLLHF. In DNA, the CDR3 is TGTGCCATCAGTGGGGCGAGTGGGGGCGCGTCTAATAATTCACTCCTCCACTTT.

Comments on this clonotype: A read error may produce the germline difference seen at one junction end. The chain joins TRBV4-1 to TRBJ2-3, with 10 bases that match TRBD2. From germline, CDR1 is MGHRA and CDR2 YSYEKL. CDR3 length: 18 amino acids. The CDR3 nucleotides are TGCGCCAGCAGCCTTCGGGCTACTAGCGGGGTAAGCACAGATACGCAGTTTTTT. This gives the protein CASSLRATSGVSTDTQFF.

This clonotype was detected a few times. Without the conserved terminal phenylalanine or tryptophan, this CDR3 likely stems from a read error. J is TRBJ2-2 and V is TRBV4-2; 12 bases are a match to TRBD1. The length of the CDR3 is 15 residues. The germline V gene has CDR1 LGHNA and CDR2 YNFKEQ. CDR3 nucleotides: TGTGCCAGGAGCCAAGGGACAGGGGGCGCCGGGGAGCTGTTTCTT. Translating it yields CARSQGTGGAGELFL.

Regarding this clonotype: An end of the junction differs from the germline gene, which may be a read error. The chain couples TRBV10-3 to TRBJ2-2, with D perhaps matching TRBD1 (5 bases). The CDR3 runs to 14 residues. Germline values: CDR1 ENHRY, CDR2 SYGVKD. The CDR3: CASLTAGNIGELFF. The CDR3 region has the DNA TGTGCCAGTTTAACAGCAGGGAACATCGGGGAGCTGTTTTTT.

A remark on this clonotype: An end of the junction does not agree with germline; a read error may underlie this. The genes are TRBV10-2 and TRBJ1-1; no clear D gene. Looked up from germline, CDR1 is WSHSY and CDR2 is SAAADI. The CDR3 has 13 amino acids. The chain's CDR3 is CASSEVGNNEAFF. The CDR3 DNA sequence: TGCGCCAGCAGTGAAGTTGGAAACAATGAAGCTTTCTTT.

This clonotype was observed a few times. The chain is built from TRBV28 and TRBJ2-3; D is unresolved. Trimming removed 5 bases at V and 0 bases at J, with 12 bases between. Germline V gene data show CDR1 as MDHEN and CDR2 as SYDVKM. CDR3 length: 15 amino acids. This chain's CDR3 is CASSRLLQSTDTQYF. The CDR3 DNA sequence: TGTGCCAGCAGTCGTCTCCTGCAAAGCACAGATACGCAGTATTTT. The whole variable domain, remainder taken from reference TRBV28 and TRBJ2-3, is DVKVTQSSRYLVKRTGEKVFLECVQDMDHENMFWYRQDPGLGLRLIYFSYDVKMKEKGDIPEGYSVSREKKERFSLILESASTNQTSMYLCASSRLLQSTDTQYFGPGTRLTVL.

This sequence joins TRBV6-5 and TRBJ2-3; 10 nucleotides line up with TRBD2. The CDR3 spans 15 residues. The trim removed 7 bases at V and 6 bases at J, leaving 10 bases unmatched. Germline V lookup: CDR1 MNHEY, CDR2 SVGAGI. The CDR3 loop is CASNQGLAETDTQYF. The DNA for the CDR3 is TGTGCCAGCAACCAAGGACTAGCGGAAACGGATACGCAGTATTTT.

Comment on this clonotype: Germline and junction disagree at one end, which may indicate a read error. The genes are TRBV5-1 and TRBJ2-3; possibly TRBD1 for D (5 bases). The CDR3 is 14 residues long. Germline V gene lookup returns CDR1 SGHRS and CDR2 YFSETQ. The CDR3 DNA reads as TGCACCAGCAGCTTCGGACCGGACACAGATATGCAGTATTTT. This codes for CTSSFGPDTDMQYF.

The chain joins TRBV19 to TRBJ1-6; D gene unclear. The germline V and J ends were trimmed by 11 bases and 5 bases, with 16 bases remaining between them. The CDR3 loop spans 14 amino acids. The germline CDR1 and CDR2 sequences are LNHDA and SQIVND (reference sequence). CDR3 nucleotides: TGTGCCTCGGGCGGTGACATGGATAATTCACCCCTCCACTTT. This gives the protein CASGGDMDNSPLHF.

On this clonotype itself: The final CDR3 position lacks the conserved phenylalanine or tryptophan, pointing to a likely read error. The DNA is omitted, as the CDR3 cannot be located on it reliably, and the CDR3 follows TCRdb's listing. CDR3 in amino acids: CASSLAVNTETLL. This chain connects TRBV11-3 to TRBJ1-1. Germline V CDR1 and CDR2: SGHNT, YENEEA. Including both end residues, the CDR3 is 13 amino acids long.

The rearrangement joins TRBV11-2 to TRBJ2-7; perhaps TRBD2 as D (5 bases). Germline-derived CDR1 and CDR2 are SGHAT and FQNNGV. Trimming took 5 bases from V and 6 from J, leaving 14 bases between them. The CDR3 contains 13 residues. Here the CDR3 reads CASSGCGWIEQYF. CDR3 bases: TGTGCCAGCAGCGGATGCGGGTGGATCGAGCAGTACTTC.